This T cell receptor beta chain was profiled in a study of shared clonotypes between healthy human individuals. Trimming took 2 bases from V and 2 from J; bases not matched to a gene: 1. The V gene's germline CDR1 is SGDLS and CDR2 YYNGEE. The CDR3 sequence is 13 residues long. As concerns this clone: Other DNA sequences in this specimen translate into the identical CDR3.

Clones were read by immunoSEQ multiplex PCR, and TCRdb kept only the in-frame ones, dropping some. The sample includes 1.4 million to 1.5 million clones, roughly 97% of them seen just once. The origin of this receptor is a man younger than 45 in good health. This sequence joins TRBV9 and TRBJ2-7, with 7 bases fitting TRBD2. Sequenced material: naive CD4+ T cells sorted from blood. The subset denotes: CD45RA+ positively selected. CDR3 residues: CASSVGGTYEQYF. In DNA form, the CDR3 reads TGTGCCAGCAGCGTCGGGGGGACCTACGAGCAGTACTTC.